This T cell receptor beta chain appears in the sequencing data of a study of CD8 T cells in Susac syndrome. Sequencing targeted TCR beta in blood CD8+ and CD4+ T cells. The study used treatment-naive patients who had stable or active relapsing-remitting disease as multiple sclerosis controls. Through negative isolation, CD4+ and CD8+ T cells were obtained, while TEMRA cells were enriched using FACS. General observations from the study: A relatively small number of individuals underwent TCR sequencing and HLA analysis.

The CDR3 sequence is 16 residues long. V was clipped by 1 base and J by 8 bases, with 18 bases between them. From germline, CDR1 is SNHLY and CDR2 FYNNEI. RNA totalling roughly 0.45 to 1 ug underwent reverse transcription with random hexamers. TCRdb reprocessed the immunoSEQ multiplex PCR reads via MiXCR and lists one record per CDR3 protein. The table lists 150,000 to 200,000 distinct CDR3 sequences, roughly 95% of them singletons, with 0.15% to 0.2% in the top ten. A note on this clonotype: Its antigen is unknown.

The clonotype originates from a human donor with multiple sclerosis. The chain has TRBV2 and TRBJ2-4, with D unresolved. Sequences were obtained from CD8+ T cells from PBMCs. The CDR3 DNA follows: TGTGCCAGCAGTGAAGTTGACCTACTCCGTCCCGACATTCAGTACTTC. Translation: CASSEVDLLRPDIQYF.